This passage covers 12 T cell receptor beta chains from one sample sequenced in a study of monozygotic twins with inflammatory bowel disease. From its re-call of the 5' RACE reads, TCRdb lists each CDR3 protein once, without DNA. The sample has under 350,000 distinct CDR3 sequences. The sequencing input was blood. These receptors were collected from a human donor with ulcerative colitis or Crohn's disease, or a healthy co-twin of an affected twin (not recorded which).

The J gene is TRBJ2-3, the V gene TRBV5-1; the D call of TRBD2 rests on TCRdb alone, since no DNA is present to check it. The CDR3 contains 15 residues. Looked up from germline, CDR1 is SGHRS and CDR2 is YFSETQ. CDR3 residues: CASSFFAGSADTQYF.

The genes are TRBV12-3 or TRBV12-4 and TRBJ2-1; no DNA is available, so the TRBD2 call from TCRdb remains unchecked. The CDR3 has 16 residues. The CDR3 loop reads CASLGGTSGGYNEQFF.

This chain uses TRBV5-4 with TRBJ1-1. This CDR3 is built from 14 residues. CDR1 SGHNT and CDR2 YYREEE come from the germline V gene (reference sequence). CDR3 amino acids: CASSPSGLNTEAFF.

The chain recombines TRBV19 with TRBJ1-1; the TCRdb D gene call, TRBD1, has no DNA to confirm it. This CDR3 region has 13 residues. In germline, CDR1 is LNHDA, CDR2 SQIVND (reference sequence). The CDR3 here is CVSVLSGRTEAFF.

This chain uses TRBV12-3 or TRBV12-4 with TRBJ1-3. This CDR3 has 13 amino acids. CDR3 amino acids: CASSLLSGNTIYF.

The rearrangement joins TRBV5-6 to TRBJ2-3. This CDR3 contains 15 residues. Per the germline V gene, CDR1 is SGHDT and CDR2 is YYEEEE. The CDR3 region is CASSFDRRGTDTQYF.

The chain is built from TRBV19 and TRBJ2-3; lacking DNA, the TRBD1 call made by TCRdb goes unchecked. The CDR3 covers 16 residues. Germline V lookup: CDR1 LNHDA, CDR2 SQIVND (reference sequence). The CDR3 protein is CASSTDSFPSTDTQYF.

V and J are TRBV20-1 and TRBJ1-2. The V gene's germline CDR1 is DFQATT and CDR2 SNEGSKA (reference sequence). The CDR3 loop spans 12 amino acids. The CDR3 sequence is CSARGDTYGYTF.

The CDR3 here is CASSQDLRGSVEQYF. The chain links TRBV4-3 to TRBJ2-7; TCRdb's D gene call, TRBD1, goes unchecked for lack of DNA. The V gene's germline CDR1 is LGHNA and CDR2 YSLEER. CDR3 length equals 15 residues.

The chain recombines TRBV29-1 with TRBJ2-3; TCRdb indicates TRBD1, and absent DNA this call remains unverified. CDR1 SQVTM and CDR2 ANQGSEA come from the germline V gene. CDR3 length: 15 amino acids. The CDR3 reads CSVNRRDRGTDTQYF.

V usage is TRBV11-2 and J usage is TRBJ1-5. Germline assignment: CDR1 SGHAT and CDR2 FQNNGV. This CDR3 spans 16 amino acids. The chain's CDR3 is CASSLGNFVGNQPQHF.

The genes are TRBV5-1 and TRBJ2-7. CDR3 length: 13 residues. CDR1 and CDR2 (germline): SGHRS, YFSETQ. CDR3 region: CASSLSSVYEQYF.